The rows below give T cell receptor beta chains drawn from one sample of a study of T-cell memory formation after mild COVID-19. Each CDR3 protein gets one entry after TCRdb re-called the 5' RACE reads with MiXCR. The sample gives hundreds of thousands of distinct CDR3 sequences, 25% of which show up once; around 13% is in the top ten. Source material: PBMCs or a T cell subset sorted from them (not recorded which). The receptors were gathered from an adult woman who had mild COVID-19 (a few samples of this study predate the infection). Cell type and time point are not known. The CDR3 runs from the conserved cysteine through the conserved F or W. The D gene is left open where the match is weak. A clone size is listed for some rows: how often the clone was seen (once, few, many), or a class if it is expanded.

d_gene: TRBD1; abundance: few; v_gene: TRBV4-1; j_gene: TRBJ2-1; CDR3nt: TGCGCCAGCAGCCAGCCAAACAGGGGGTATGAGCAGTTCTTC; CDR3aa: CASSQPNRGYEQFF
d_gene: TRBD2; abundance: few; v_gene: TRBV19; j_gene: TRBJ2-1; CDR3nt: TGTGCCAGTGGGACTAGCGAAACCTACAATGAGCAGTTCTTC; CDR3aa: CASGTSETYNEQFF
d_gene: .; abundance: .; v_gene: TRBV21-1; j_gene: TRBJ2-1; CDR3nt: TGTGCCAGCAGCACGAGCTTAGCGGGATCGACCTACAATGAGCAGTTCTTC; CDR3aa: CASSTSLAGSTYNEQFF
d_gene: TRBD1; abundance: few; v_gene: TRBV5-1; j_gene: TRBJ1-5; CDR3nt: TGCGCCAGCAGCCCGGGGACAGGGACCAATCAGCCCCAGCATTTT; CDR3aa: CASSPGTGTNQPQHF
d_gene: .; abundance: .; v_gene: TRBV7-8; j_gene: TRBJ1-1; CDR3nt: TGTGCCAGCAGCTTAGCCTTGAGTCCTGAGGACACTGAAGCTTTCTTT; CDR3aa: CASSLALSPEDTEAFF
d_gene: .; abundance: .; v_gene: TRBV4-1; j_gene: TRBJ1-1; CDR3nt: TGCGCCAGCAGCCAAGTTGGGGACACTGAAGCTTTCTTT; CDR3aa: CASSQVGDTEAFF
d_gene: .; abundance: .; v_gene: TRBV25-1; j_gene: TRBJ2-1; CDR3nt: TGTGCCAGCAGTGAAGAGGGTTGGAACAATGAGCAGTTCTTC; CDR3aa: CASSEEGWNNEQFF
d_gene: TRBD1; abundance: many; v_gene: TRBV6-1; j_gene: TRBJ2-3; CDR3nt: TGTGCCAGCAGGAAACAGGGGGCCGCAGATACGCAGTATTTT; CDR3aa: CASRKQGAADTQYF
d_gene: TRBD2; abundance: .; v_gene: TRBV4-3; j_gene: TRBJ2-5; CDR3nt: TGCGCCAGCAGCCCCAACGAAGGACTAGCGGGAGAGGGACCATGGTGGGAGACCCAGTACTTC; CDR3aa: CASSPNEGLAGEGPWWETQYF
d_gene: .; abundance: .; v_gene: TRBV6-2/TRBV6-3; j_gene: TRBJ2-5; CDR3nt: TGTGCCAGCAGGGAGACTAGTCAAGAGACCCAGTACTTC; CDR3aa: CASRETSQETQYF